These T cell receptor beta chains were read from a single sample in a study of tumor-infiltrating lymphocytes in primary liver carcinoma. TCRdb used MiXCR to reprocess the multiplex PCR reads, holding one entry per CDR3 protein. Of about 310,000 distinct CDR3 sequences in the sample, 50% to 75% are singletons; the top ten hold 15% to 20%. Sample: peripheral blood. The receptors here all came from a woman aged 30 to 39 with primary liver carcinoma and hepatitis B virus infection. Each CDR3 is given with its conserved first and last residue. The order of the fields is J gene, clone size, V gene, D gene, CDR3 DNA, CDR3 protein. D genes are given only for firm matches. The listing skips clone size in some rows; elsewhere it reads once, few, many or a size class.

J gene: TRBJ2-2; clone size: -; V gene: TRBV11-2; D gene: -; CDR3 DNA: TGTGCCAGCAGCGAGGACACGCGGAACACCGGGGAGTTGTTTTTT; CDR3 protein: CASSEDTRNTGELFF
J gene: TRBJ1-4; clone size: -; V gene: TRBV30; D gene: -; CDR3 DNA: TGTGCCCGGAGTGTAGGGACCCTTAATGAAAAACTGTTTTTT; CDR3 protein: CARSVGTLNEKLFF
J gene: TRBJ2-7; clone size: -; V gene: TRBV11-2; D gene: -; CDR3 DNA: TGTGCCAGCAGCTTCTCGGGGGGCAACCAGCAGTACTTT; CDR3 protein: CASSFSGGNQQYF
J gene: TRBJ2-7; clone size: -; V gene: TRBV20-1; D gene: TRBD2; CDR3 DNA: TGCAGTGCTAGCGGGAGGGCCCTCTCCTACGAGCAGTACTTC; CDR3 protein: CSASGRALSYEQYF
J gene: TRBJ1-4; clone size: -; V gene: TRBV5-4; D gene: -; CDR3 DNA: TGTGCCAGCAGCCCTTCCTTGTCTGAAAAACTGTTTTTT; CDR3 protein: CASSPSLSEKLFF
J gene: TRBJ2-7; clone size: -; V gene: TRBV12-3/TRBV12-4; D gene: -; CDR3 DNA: TGTGCCAGCAGTTTTAAGGGTGGCGGCGAGCAGTACTTC; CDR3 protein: CASSFKGGGEQYF
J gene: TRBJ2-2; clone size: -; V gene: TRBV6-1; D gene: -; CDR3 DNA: TGTGCCAACACCGAGTTAAACCTTAAGACCGGGGAGCTGTTTTTT; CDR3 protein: CANTELNLKTGELFF
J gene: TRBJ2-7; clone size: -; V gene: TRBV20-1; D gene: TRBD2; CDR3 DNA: TGCAGTGCTTCTAGCGGAGACTCCTACGAGCAGTACTTC; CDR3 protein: CSASSGDSYEQYF
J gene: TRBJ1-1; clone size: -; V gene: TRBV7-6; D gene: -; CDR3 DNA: TGTGCCAGCAACTTAGGCCGTATGAACACTGAAGCTTTCTTT; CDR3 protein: CASNLGRMNTEAFF
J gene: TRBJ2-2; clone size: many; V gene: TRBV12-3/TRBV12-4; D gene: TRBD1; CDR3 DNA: TGTGCCAGCACCTCAGGGGGGACAGGTTACACCGGGGAGCTGTTTTTT; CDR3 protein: CASTSGGTGYTGELFF
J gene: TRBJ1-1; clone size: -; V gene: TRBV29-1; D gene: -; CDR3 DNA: TGCAGCGTGAATGGGATGGGAGAAGTTTTCTTT; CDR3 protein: CSVNGMGEVFF
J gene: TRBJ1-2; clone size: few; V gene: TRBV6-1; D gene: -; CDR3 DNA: TGTGCCAGCAGCCCCATTCTATCCGGCTACACCTTC; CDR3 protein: CASSPILSGYTF
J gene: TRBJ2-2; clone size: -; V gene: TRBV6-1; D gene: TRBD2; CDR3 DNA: TGTGCCAGCCTCGGTAGCGGGAGTATCTCCGGGGAGCTGTTTTTT; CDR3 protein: CASLGSGSISGELFF
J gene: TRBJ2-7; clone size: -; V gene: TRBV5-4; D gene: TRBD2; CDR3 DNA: TGTGCCAGCAGCCCTCAACTAGCGGGAGGGCCCTACGAGCAGTACTTC; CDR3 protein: CASSPQLAGGPYEQYF
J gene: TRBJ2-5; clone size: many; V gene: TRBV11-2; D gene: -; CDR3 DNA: TGTGCCACCACCCCGCGGAGCAGGGAACAGACCCAGTACTTC; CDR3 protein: CATTPRSREQTQYF
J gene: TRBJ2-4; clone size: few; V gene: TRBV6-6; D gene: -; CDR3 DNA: TGTGCCAGCAGTTACGACGAACTCCACTTC; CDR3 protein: CASSYDELHF
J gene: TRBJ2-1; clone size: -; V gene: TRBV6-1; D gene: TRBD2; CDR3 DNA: TGTGCCAGGAGTAAAAAGCCCGGAGGTGGCGGGAGGGCCTTCGAGCAGTTCTTC; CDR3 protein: CARSKKPGGGGRAFEQFF
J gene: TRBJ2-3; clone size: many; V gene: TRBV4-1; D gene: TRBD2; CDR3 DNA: TGCGCCAGCAGCCCCCGGGAGGGTCCAGATACGCAGTATTTT; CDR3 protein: CASSPREGPDTQYF
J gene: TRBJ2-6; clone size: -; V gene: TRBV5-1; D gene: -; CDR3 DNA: TGCGCCAGCAGCTTCTCGGGGGTTTTCAACGTCCTGACTTTC; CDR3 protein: CASSFSGVFNVLTF
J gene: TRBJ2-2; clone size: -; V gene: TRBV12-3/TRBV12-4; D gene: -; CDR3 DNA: TGTGCCAGCAACCGTGGTTACACCGGGGAGCTGTTTTTT; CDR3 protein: CASNRGYTGELFF
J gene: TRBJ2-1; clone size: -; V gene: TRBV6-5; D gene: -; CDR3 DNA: TGTGCCAGCAGTTACTCGACCGAGTGGCCCTACAATGAGCAGTTCTTC; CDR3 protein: CASSYSTEWPYNEQFF
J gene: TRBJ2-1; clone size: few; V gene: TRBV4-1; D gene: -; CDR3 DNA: TGCGCCAGCAGCCAAGAGGCCAGGAGTCCGGGAGAGCAGTTCTTC; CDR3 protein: CASSQEARSPGEQFF
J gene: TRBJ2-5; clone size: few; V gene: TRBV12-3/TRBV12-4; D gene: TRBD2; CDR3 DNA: TGTGCCAGCGGACCCGGACTAGCCCTACGGGAGACCCAGTACTTC; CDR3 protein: CASGPGLALRETQYF
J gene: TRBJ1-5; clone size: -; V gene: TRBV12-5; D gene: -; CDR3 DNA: TGTGCGAGTTCTTCTGGGAACACCCCTAATCAGCCCCAGCATTTT; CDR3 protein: CASSSGNTPNQPQHF
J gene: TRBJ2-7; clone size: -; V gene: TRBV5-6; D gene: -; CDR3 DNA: TGTGTCAGCAACTCCTCCTACGAGCAGTACTTC; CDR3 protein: CVSNSSYEQYF
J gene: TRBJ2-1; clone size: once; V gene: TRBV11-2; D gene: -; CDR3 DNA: TGTGCCAGCAGCCCTAATCGTGTTAGCGACAATGAGCTGTTCTTC; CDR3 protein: CASSPNRVSDNELFF
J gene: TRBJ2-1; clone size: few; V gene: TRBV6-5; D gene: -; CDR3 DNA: TGTGCCAGCAGTTACCAGCTAGCATCCCCCAAGTTCTTC; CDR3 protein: CASSYQLASPKFF
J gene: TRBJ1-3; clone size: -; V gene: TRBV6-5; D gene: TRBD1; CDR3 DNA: TGTGCCCGCAGGGAAACAGGGGGTGCTGGAAACACCATATATTTT; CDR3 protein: CARRETGGAGNTIYF
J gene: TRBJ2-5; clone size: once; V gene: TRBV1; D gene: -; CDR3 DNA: TGCACCAGCAGCCAAAACGGACTAGCGGGAGATGAAGAGACCCACTACTTC; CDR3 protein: CTSSQNGLAGDEETHYF
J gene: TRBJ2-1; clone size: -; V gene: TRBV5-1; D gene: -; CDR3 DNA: TGCGCCAGCAGCGTAATTAGCTCTCTAGGCCACAATGAGCAGTTCTTC; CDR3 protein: CASSVISSLGHNEQFF
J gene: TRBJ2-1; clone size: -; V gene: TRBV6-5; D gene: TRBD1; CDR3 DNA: TGTGCCAGCAGGCCGGGACAGGGTAACAATGAGCAGTTCTTC; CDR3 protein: CASRPGQGNNEQFF
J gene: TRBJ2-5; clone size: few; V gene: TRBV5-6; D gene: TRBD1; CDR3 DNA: TGTGCCAGCAGCTTAGCCATTACAGGGGTGCAAGAGACCCAGTACTTC; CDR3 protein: CASSLAITGVQETQYF
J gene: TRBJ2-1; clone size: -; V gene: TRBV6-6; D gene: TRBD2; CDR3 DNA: TGTGCCAGCAGTCCACTCCCGGGACTAGCGGGAGTAGGAAATGAGCAGATCTTC; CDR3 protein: CASSPLPGLAGVGNEQIF
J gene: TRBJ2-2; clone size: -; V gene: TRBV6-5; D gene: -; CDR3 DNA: TGTGCCAGCAGTTCCCGCCAGACCGGGGAGCTGTTTTTT; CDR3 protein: CASSSRQTGELFF
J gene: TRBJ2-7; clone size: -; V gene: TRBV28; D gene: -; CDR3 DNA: TGTGCCAGCACCCTTACCAGGGCCTACGAGCAGTACTTC; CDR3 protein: CASTLTRAYEQYF
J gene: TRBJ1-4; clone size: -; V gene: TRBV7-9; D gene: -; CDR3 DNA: TGTGCCAGCAGCTCCGTCGGGGCTGGGGAAAAACTGTTTTTT; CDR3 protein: CASSSVGAGEKLFF
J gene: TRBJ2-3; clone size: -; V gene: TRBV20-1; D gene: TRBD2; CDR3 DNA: TGCAGTGCTAGCGGGAGGGCCGGATCAGCAGATACGCAGTATTTT; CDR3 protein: CSASGRAGSADTQYF
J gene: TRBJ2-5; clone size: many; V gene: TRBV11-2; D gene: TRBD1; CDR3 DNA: TGTGCCAGCAGCTTAGCTAGGGACAGGGGTCGTCTGGAGTATCAAGAGACCCAGTACTTC; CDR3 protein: CASSLARDRGRLEYQETQYF
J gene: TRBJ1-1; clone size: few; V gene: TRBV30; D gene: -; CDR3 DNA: TGTGCCTTCTACAGGAGTCGGGGGTCTGAAGCTTTCTTT; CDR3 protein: CAFYRSRGSEAFF
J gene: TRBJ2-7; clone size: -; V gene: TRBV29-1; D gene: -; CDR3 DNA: TGCAGCGTTCCGGACTCGATGGACTACGAGCAGTACTTC; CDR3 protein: CSVPDSMDYEQYF
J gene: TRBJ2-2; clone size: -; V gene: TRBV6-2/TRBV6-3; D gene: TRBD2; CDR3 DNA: TGTGCCAGCAGACTAAAACTAGCGGCGAGCACCGGGGAGCTGTTTTTT; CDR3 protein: CASRLKLAASTGELFF
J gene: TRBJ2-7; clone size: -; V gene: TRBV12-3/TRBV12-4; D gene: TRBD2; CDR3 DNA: TGTGCCAGCAGTCCGTTAGCGGGAGGCGTGTACGAGCAGTACTTC; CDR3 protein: CASSPLAGGVYEQYF
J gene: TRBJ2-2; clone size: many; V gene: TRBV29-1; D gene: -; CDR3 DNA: TGCAGCGTCACCCTGACCGGGCCGAACACCGGGGAGCTGTTTTTT; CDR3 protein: CSVTLTGPNTGELFF
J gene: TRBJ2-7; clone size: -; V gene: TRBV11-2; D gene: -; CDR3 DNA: TGTGCCAGCGGCTTAGAGTCCGGGGGTTACGAGCAGTACTTC; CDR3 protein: CASGLESGGYEQYF
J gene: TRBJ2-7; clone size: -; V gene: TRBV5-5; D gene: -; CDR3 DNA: TGTGCCAGCAGCGTGGATCCCCGGACCGAGCAGTACTTC; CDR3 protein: CASSVDPRTEQYF
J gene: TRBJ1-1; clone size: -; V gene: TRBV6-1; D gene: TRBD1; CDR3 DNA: TGTGCCAGCAGTGTGGACAGGGGCACTGAAGCTTTCTTT; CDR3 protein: CASSVDRGTEAFF
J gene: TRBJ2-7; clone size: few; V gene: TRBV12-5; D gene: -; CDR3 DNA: TGTGCTAGTGGTTTGCCGCCCACGGCGGGGGCGACCTACGAGCAGTACTTC; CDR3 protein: CASGLPPTAGATYEQYF
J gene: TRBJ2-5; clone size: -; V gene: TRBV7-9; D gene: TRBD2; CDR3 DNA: TGTGCCAGCAGCTCGCGTGTGACTAGCGGGAAAGAGACCCAGTACTTC; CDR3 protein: CASSSRVTSGKETQYF
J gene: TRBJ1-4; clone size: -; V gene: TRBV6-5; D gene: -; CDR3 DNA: TGTGCCAGCAGTTACTCACCCCACGAAAAACTGTTTTTT; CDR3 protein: CASSYSPHEKLFF
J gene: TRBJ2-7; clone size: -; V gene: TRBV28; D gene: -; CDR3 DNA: TGTGCCAGCAGGCTGGGGAGGTCCGGCGAGCAGTACTTC; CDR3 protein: CASRLGRSGEQYF
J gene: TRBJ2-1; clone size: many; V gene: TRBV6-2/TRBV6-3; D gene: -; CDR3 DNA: TGTGCCAGCAGTTCGACCAATGAGCAGTTCTTC; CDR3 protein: CASSSTNEQFF
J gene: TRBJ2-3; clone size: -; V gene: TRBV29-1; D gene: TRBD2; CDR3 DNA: TGCAGCGTTGAAGGCTCATTAGCGGGGATTAGCACAGATACGCAGTATTTT; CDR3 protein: CSVEGSLAGISTDTQYF
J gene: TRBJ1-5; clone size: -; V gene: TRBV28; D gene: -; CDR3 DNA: TGTGCCAGCAGTTTGGGAGGGGGTAGCAATCAGCCCCAGCATTTT; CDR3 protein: CASSLGGGSNQPQHF
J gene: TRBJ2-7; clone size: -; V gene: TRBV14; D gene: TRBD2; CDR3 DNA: TGTGCCAGCAGCCCTGGGGGACTACTAGGCGAGCAGTACTTC; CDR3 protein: CASSPGGLLGEQYF
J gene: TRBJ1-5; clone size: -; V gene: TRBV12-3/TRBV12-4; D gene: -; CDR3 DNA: TGTACCAGCAGTTTGGGCAGAAATCAGCCCCAGCATTTT; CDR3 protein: CTSSLGRNQPQHF